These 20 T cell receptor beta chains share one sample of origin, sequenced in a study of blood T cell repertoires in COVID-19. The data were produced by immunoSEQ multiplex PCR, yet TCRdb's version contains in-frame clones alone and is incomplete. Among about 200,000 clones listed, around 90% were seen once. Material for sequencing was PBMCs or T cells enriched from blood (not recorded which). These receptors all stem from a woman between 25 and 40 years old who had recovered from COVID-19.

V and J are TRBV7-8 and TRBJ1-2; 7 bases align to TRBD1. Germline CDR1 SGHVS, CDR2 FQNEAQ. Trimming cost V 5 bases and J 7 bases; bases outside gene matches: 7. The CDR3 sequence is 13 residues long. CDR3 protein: CASSENNRGGYTF. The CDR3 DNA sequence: TGTGCCAGCAGCGAGAACAACAGGGGTGGCTACACCTTC.

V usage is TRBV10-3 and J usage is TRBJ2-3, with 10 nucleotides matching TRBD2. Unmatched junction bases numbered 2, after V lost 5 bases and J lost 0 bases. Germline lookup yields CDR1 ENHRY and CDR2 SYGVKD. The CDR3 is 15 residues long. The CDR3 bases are TGTGCCATCAGTACTAGCGGGGCTAGCACAGATACGCAGTATTTT. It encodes CAISTSGASTDTQYF.

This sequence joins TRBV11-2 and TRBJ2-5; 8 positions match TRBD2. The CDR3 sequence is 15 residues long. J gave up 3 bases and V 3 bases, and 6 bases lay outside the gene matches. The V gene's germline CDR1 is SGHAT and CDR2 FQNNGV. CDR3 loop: CASSFNSGAEETQYF. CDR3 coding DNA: TGTGCCAGCAGCTTCAATAGCGGGGCCGAAGAGACCCAGTACTTC.

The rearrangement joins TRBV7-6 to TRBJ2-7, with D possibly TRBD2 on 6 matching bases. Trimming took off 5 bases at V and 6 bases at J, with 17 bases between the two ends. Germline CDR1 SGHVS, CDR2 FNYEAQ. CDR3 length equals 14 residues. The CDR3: CASSPGVGGPEQYF. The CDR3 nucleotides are TGTGCCAGCAGCCCGGGGGTAGGAGGTCCCGAGCAGTACTTC.

CDR3 amino acids: CASSHGQGNTEAFF. CDR3 DNA sequence: TGTGCCAGCAGCCATGGACAGGGGAACACTGAAGCTTTCTTT. The V call is TRBV7-6, the J call TRBJ1-1; TRBD1 agrees at 8 bases. Germline loops: CDR1 SGHVS, CDR2 FNYEAQ. The CDR3 has 14 residues. V gave up 5 bases and J gave up 1 base; unmatched junction bases: 3.

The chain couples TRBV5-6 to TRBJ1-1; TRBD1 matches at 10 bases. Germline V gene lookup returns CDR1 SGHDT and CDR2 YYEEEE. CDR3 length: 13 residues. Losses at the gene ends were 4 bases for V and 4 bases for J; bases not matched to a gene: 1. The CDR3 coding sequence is TGTGCCAGCAGCAGGGACAGGGGCACTGAAGCTTTCTTT. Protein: CASSRDRGTEAFF.

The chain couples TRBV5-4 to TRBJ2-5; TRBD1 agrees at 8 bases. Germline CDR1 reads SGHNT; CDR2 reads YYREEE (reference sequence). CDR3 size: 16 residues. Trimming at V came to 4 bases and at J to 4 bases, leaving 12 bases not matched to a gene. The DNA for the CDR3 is TGTGCCAGCAGCATGGCAGGGGGCCTATCCCGAGAGACCCAGTACTTC. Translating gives CASSMAGGLSRETQYF. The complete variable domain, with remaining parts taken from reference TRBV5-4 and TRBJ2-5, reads ETGVTQSPTHLIKTRGQQVTLRCSSQSGHNTVSWYQQALGQGPQFIFQYYREEENGRGNFPPRFSGLQFPNYSSELNVNALELDDSALYLCASSMAGGLSRETQYFGPGTRLLVL.

CDR3 residues: CASSYSSGNTIYF. CDR3 nucleotides: TGTGCCAGCAGCTACTCCTCTGGAAACACCATATATTTT. The genes are TRBV7-6 and TRBJ1-3, with D hard to call. The V end was cut by 4 bases, the J end by 0 bases, with 4 bases between. Looked up from germline, CDR1 is SGHVS and CDR2 is FNYEAQ. There are 13 residues in the CDR3.

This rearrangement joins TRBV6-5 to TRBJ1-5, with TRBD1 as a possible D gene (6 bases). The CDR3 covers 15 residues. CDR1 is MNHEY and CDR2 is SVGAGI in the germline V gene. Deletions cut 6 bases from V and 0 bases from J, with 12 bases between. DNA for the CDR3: TGTGCCAGCAGGAGACAGGTTTATAGCAATCAGCCCCAGCATTTT. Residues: CASRRQVYSNQPQHF.

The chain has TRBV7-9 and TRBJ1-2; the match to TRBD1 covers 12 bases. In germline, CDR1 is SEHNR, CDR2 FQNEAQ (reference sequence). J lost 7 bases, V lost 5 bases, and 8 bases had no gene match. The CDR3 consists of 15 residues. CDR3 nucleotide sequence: TGTGCCAGCAGCCCTGGGGGACAGGGGGCGTCTGGCTACACCTTC. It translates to CASSPGGQGASGYTF.

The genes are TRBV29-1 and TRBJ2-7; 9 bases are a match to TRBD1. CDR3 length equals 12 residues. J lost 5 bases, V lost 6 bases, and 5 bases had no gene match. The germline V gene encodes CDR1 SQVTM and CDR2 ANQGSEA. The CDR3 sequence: CSVTGGSHEQYF. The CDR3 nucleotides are TGCAGCGTGACAGGGGGTTCCCACGAGCAGTACTTC.

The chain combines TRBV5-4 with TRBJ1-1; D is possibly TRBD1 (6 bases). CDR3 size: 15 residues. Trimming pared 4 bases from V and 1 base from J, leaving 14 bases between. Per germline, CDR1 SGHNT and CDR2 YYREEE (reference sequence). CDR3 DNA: TGTGCCAGCAGCGCACAACAGGGATCGAACACTGAAGCTTTCTTT. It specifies CASSAQQGSNTEAFF.

CDR3 coding DNA: TGTGCCAGCTCGCTAGCGGGAGGCAACACCGGGGAGCTGTTTTTT. Translating gives CASSLAGGNTGELFF. This chain connects TRBV18 to TRBJ2-2; 11 bases fit TRBD2. Unmatched junction bases numbered 2, after V lost 6 bases and J lost 2 bases. Germline assignment: CDR1 KGHSH and CDR2 LQKENI. CDR3 length equals 15 residues.

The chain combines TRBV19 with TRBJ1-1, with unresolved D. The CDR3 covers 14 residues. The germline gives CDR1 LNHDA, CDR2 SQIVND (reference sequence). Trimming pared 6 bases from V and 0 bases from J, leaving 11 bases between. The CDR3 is CASSYSFMNTEAFF. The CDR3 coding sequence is TGTGCCAGTAGCTACAGCTTCATGAACACTGAAGCTTTCTTT.

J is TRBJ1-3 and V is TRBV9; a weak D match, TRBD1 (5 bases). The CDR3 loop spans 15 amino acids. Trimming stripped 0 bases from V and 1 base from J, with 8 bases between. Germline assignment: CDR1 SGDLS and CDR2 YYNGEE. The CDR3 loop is CASSVGGESGNTIYF. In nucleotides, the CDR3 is TGTGCCAGCAGCGTAGGGGGGGAGTCTGGAAACACCATATATTTT.

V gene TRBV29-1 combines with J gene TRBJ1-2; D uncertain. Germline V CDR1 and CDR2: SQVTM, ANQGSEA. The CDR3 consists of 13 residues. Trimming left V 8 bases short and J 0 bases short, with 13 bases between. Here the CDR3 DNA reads TGCAGCCTTCTAAGGAGAGCTAACTATGGCTACACCTTC. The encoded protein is CSLLRRANYGYTF.

The CDR3 nucleotides are TGCGCCAGCAGCCAAGATGGGACAGGGACGAACACTGAAGCTTTCTTT. It yields the protein CASSQDGTGTNTEAFF. The chain recombines TRBV4-1 with TRBJ1-1, with 9 bases aligning to TRBD1. The CDR3 has 16 amino acids. CDR1 is MGHRA, CDR2 YSYEKL, per germline. The junction had 3 bases not matched to a gene; V was cut back by 0 bases and J by 1 base.

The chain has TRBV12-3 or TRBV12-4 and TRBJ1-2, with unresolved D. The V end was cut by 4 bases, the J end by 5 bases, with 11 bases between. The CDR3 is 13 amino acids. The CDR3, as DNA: TGTGCCAGCAGTTCCGGACGGAGGTATGGCTACACCTTC. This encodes CASSSGRRYGYTF.

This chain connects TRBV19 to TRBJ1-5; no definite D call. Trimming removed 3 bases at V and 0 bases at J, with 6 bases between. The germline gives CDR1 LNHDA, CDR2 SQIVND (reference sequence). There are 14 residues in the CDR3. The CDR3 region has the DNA TGTGCCAGTAGTATTCCGTATAGCAATCAGCCCCAGCATTTT. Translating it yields CASSIPYSNQPQHF.

The CDR3 loop reads CASSRTGTDYGYTF. DNA for the CDR3: TGTGCCAGTAGTAGGACAGGGACGGACTATGGCTACACCTTC. The chain combines TRBV19 with TRBJ1-2; the match to TRBD1 covers 8 bases. CDR1 is LNHDA and CDR2 is SQIVND in the germline V gene (reference sequence). Unmatched junction bases numbered 4, after V lost 4 bases and J lost 3 bases. The CDR3 totals 14 residues.